This TCR beta chain was observed in a study of blood T cell repertoires in COVID-19. The data were produced by immunoSEQ multiplex PCR, yet TCRdb's version contains in-frame clones alone and is incomplete. The repertoire holds roughly 150,000 clones, with 70% to 90% as singletons. Source material: PBMCs or T cells enriched from blood (not recorded which). The origin of this receptor is a man aged 50-60 years who had recovered from COVID-19.

Written as DNA, the CDR3 is TGTGCCAGCTCACCGTCTTTCACAGATACGCAGTATTTT. This encodes CASSPSFTDTQYF. This chain connects TRBV18 to TRBJ2-3; D remains ambiguous. The CDR3 has 13 residues. V shed 3 bases and J shed 2 bases, with 6 bases lying between them. CDR1 is KGHSH, CDR2 LQKENI, per germline.